This T cell receptor (beta chain) appears in the sequencing data of a study of CD8 T cells in ankylosing spondylitis. Quantitative barcoded 5'-RACE was used to prepare TCR beta libraries. TCRdb itself ran the 5' RACE reads through MiXCR, one entry per CDR3 protein. Found here are fewer than 80,000 distinct CDR3 sequences, about 5.4% of them singletons; the top ten hold over 2%. Study observations and caveats: Clones linked to disease were reported to show significant enrichment in matched ankylosing spondylitis synovial fluid. Some of these motif variants have turned up before, in reports on reactive arthritis synovial fluid and blood. What seemed typical of ankylosing spondylitis blood was a TCR beta motif built from under 10 highly homologous variants.

Germline V CDR1 and CDR2: DFQATT, SNEGSKA (reference sequence). The CDR3 has 16 amino acids. Concerning this clonotype itself: The antigen remains unidentified. This could be a read error, since a much larger clone is one nucleotide away.

The chain has TRBV20-1 and TRBJ1-1, with 10 bases that match TRBD1. Sample: blood, either unsorted or a sorted T cell fraction (not recorded which). The receptor was isolated from a male donor with ankylosing spondylitis or in good health (not recorded which). The CDR3: CCARATGGRGNTEAFF. The CDR3 DNA reads TGCTGTGCTAGGGCGACAGGGGGCAGGGGGAACACTGAAGCTTTCTTT.